A single sample gave rise to the 27 T cell receptor beta chains below, sequenced in a study of early T cells in non-severe SARS-CoV-2 infection. TCRdb re-called the 5' RACE reads with MiXCR, one entry per CDR3 protein. Of about 59,000 distinct CDR3 sequences listed, roughly an eighth are singletons. Material: whole blood. All receptors derive from an adult who was a healthcare worker with PCR-confirmed SARS-CoV-2 infection or an uninfected control (not recorded which).

This clonotype appeared many times. The CDR3, as DNA: TGCAGTGCTACCGGGACTAGCGTACACCCTAGCACAGATACGCAGTATTTT. Its translation: CSATGTSVHPSTDTQYF. The chain recombines TRBV20-1 with TRBJ2-3, with 10 bases that match TRBD2. Germline V gene data show CDR1 as DFQATT and CDR2 as SNEGSKA (reference sequence). CDR3 size: 17 residues. The V gene end was trimmed by 4 bases and the J gene end by 0 bases; junction bases not matched to a gene: 10.

This clonotype was counted many times. The rearrangement links TRBV12-5 to TRBJ2-3; the D is unclear. V dropped 6 bases and J dropped 6 bases, with 16 bases sitting between them. Germline lookup yields CDR1 LGHNT and CDR2 FRNRAP. The CDR3 length is 14 residues. The CDR3 reads CASGGSLTPDTQYF. Here the CDR3 DNA reads TGTGCTAGTGGGGGCTCTCTTACGCCGGATACGCAGTATTTT.

V and J are TRBV7-8 and TRBJ2-5; the D is unclear. V was clipped by 1 base and J by 4 bases, with 10 bases between them. CDR1 SGHVS and CDR2 FQNEAQ come from the germline V gene. This CDR3 is 14 amino acids long. The CDR3 coding sequence is TGTGCCAGCAGCTTAGAGGCCCGAAGAGAGACCCAGTACTTC. As protein: CASSLEARRETQYF.

The chain uses TRBV19 and TRBJ2-7; D uncertain. The germline gives CDR1 LNHDA, CDR2 SQIVND (reference sequence). Deletions cut 4 bases from V and 3 bases from J, with 25 bases between. CDR3 length: 18 amino acids. CDR3 protein: CASSTVFVGVSSRYEQYF. The CDR3 DNA reads as TGTGCCAGTAGTACGGTCTTCGTGGGCGTTAGTTCTCGCTACGAGCAGTACTTC. The whole variable domain, filled in from reference TRBV19 and TRBJ2-7, reads DGGITQSPKYLFRKEGQNVTLSCEQNLNHDAMYWYRQDPGQGLRLIYYSQIVNDFQKGDIAEGYSVSREKKESFPLTVTSAQKNPTAFYLCASSTVFVGVSSRYEQYFGPGTRLTVT.

The chain uses TRBV12-3 or TRBV12-4 and TRBJ1-2; 10 bases are a match to TRBD1. This CDR3 spans 16 amino acids. V lost 6 bases to trimming and J lost 1 base; unmatched junction nucleotides: 8. The CDR3 nucleotides are TGTGCCAGCAGGAGACAGGGGGCCCAATTTAACTATGGCTACACCTTC. Translation gives CASRRQGAQFNYGYTF.

This clonotype was recorded many times. The chain employs TRBV3-1 and TRBJ2-3, with D unresolved. CDR3 size: 12 residues. Trimming cost V 6 bases and J 3 bases, with 7 bases left between them. The germline gives CDR1 LGHDT, CDR2 YNNKEL (reference sequence). The CDR3 region is CASSRRTDTQYF. For the CDR3, the DNA is TGTGCCAGCAGTCGTAGGACAGATACGCAGTATTTT.

This clonotype was detected a few times. The chain carries TRBV30 and TRBJ1-1, with a weak D call TRBD1 (5 bases). CDR1 GTSNPN and CDR2 SVGIG come from the germline V gene (reference sequence). The ends were cut back, 2 bases at V and 4 bases at J, with 11 bases in the middle. The CDR3 contains 13 residues. The CDR3 bases are TGTGCCTGGAGTACTAGGGGATCCACTGAAGCTTTCTTT. It encodes CAWSTRGSTEAFF.

This clonotype was counted ten times or more. This rearrangement joins TRBV7-8 to TRBJ1-3, with D uncertain. Germline CDR1 is SGHVS and CDR2 is FQNEAQ. The V end was cut by 2 bases, the J end by 0 bases, with 14 bases between. The CDR3 contains 17 residues. CDR3 nucleotide sequence: TGTGCCAGCAGCTTAATTTTAGCCGGGAGCTCTGGAAACACCATATATTTT. It specifies CASSLILAGSSGNTIYF.

In this sample, this clonotype turned up many times. The V and J genes are TRBV7-2 and TRBJ2-1; 8 bases match TRBD2. The CDR3 extends over 16 amino acids. The V segment lost 7 bases and the J segment 0 bases; nucleotides outside the gene matches: 8. The V gene's germline CDR1 is SGHTA and CDR2 FQGNSA. In DNA, the CDR3 is TGTGCCAGCACCCGGCTGGCGGGGGGCTCCTACAATGAGCAGTTCTTC. Encoded protein: CASTRLAGGSYNEQFF.

The table lists this clonotype with a few counts. The chain employs TRBV3-1 and TRBJ1-2; D ambiguous. The CDR3 runs to 14 residues. From germline, CDR1 is LGHDT and CDR2 YNNKEL (reference sequence). The V gene lost 2 bases and the J gene lost 7 bases, with 14 bases spanning the gap. CDR3 sequence (DNA): TGTGCCAGCAGCCAACACACCACGGACCCTGGCTACACCTTC. It translates to CASSQHTTDPGYTF.

This clonotype was seen many times. CDR3 sequence reads: CSARGFGGAASNEQFF. CDR3 nucleotide sequence: TGCAGTGCTAGAGGTTTTGGGGGGGCCGCGTCCAATGAGCAGTTCTTC. The chain couples TRBV20-1 to TRBJ2-1, with D perhaps TRBD2 (7 bases). The CDR3 extends over 16 amino acids. V was pared by 1 base and J by 6 bases, with 19 bases between. Germline lookup yields CDR1 DFQATT and CDR2 SNEGSKA (reference sequence).

The chain joins TRBV11-2 to TRBJ1-2; maybe TRBD1 (6 bases). The CDR3 is 16 residues long. Germline V gene lookup returns CDR1 SGHAT and CDR2 FQNNGV. V was cut by 1 base and J by 8 bases, with 20 bases left in between. The CDR3 DNA follows: TGTGCCAGCAGCTTAGGCCCGACGGGGGCAGCTCGGGGCTACACCTTC. Translation gives CASSLGPTGAARGYTF.

There are many counts of this clonotype. The chain links TRBV11-3 to TRBJ2-2; perhaps TRBD1 as D (6 bases). V lost 4 bases and J lost 1, with 10 bases in between. The CDR3 has 15 amino acids. Germline V CDR1 and CDR2: SGHNT, YENEEA. The DNA for the CDR3 is TGTGCCAGCAGCTCCTACAGGGAGAACACCGGGGAGCTGTTTTTT. It translates to CASSSYRENTGELFF.

This clonotype was seen many times. DNA of the CDR3: TGTGCCAGCACTTCCCCCGGGACAGTCACAGATACGCAGTATTTT. This gives the protein CASTSPGTVTDTQYF. The V call is TRBV27, the J call TRBJ2-3, with 7 bases identical to TRBD1. CDR3 length: 15 residues. The V segment lost 7 bases and the J segment 2 bases; nucleotides outside the gene matches: 9. Germline V gene lookup returns CDR1 MNHEY and CDR2 SMNVEV (reference sequence).

The gene calls are TRBV6-4 and TRBJ2-3; 15 bases fit TRBD2. Unmatched junction bases numbered 3, after V lost 5 bases and J lost 6 bases. Germline assignment: CDR1 MRHNA and CDR2 SNTAGT. The CDR3 consists of 15 residues. The CDR3: CASSPGTSGGDTQYF. DNA for the CDR3: TGTGCCAGCAGTCCCGGGACTAGCGGGGGGGATACGCAGTATTTT.

V gene TRBV5-1 combines with J gene TRBJ1-5; D not certain. V was shortened by 0 bases and J by 4 bases, with 14 bases between the two germline ends. The CDR3 covers 16 residues. Germline CDR1 and CDR2: SGHRS and YFSETQ. Here the CDR3 DNA reads TGCGCCAGCAGCTTGGAGGGCGGGGTGGCAAATCAGCCCCAGCATTTT. Its translation is CASSLEGGVANQPQHF.

Many counts were recorded for this clonotype. This chain joins TRBV12-3 or TRBV12-4 and TRBJ2-7; 8 positions agree with TRBD2. The CDR3 has 13 amino acids. V lost 6 bases, J lost 6 bases, and 7 bases stayed unmatched. The CDR3 protein is CASSPTGGGEQYF. Written as DNA, the CDR3 is TGTGCCAGCAGCCCGACCGGGGGGGGCGAGCAGTACTTC.

Only a few counts were recorded for this clonotype. J is TRBJ2-3 and V is TRBV5-1; D could derive from TRBD1 or TRBD2 (5 bases each). With 3 bases removed from V and 0 bases from J, the gap between germline ends came to 11 bases. Germline V gives CDR1 SGHRS, CDR2 YFSETQ. The CDR3 totals 15 residues. CDR3 residues: CASSSGTHSTDTQYF. CDR3 DNA: TGCGCCAGCAGCTCCGGGACCCATAGCACAGATACGCAGTATTTT.

This clonotype was recorded a few times. The chain links TRBV27 to TRBJ2-1; 9 bases are a match to TRBD2. With 3 bases clipped from V and 10 bases from J, the junction kept 10 bases outside the gene matches. Germline V gene sequence: CDR1 MNHEY, CDR2 SMNVEV (reference sequence). This CDR3 spans 15 amino acids. CDR3 protein: CASSFGLAGVGEQFF. As DNA, the CDR3 is TGTGCCAGCAGTTTTGGTTTAGCGGGGGTAGGGGAGCAGTTCTTC.

This clonotype was found a few times. This chain joins TRBV5-5 and TRBJ1-6, with 7 bases identical to TRBD1. Losses at the gene ends were 4 bases for V and 9 bases for J; bases not matched to a gene: 10. The germline V gene has CDR1 SGHKS and CDR2 YYEKEE (reference sequence). This CDR3 spans 15 amino acids. The CDR3 DNA follows: TGTGCCAGCAGCATCATTACAGGGGCTGCTTCACCCCTCCACTTT. Amino acids: CASSIITGAASPLHF.

This sequence joins TRBV19 and TRBJ1-2; 7 bases fit TRBD1. This CDR3 is built from 15 residues. Germline CDR1 LNHDA, CDR2 SQIVND (reference sequence). The ends lost 3 bases at V and 2 bases at J; junction bases unmatched: 6. The CDR3 region is CASSIPTGANYGYTF. DNA of the CDR3: TGTGCCAGTAGTATCCCCACAGGGGCGAACTATGGCTACACCTTC.

The chain couples TRBV12-3 or TRBV12-4 to TRBJ2-3; the D gene is possibly TRBD2 (5 bases). The CDR3 totals 13 residues. Trimming removed 7 bases from V and 1 base from J, with 9 bases in between. The DNA for the CDR3 is TGTGCCAGCAATCCCGGGGGCACAGATACGCAGTATTTT. It codes for CASNPGGTDTQYF.

This clonotype was seen a few times. The chain has TRBV5-1 and TRBJ2-5; a possible D gene is TRBD1 (5 bases). The CDR3 is made up of 14 amino acids. Germline CDR1 and CDR2: SGHRS and YFSETQ. Deletions cut 4 bases from V and 2 bases from J, with 12 bases between. CDR3 sequence (DNA): TGCGCCAGCAGCCCCCAAACAGGACAAGAGACCCAGTACTTC. Residues: CASSPQTGQETQYF.

This clonotype has ten or more counts. The rearrangement links TRBV12-3 or TRBV12-4 to TRBJ1-1; no definite D call. This CDR3 spans 13 amino acids. V lost 5 bases and J 10 bases, leaving 17 bases between the germline ends. CDR3 amino acids: CASSRTPEGPAFF. CDR3 bases: TGTGCCAGCAGTCGGACCCCCGAAGGGCCAGCTTTCTTT.

This clonotype has more than one count but fewer than ten. The chain recombines TRBV10-2 with TRBJ1-2; D is unresolved. CDR1 is WSHSY, CDR2 SAAADI, per germline. There are 13 residues in the CDR3. The V gene lost 4 bases and the J gene lost 3 bases, with 9 bases spanning the gap. CDR3 bases: TGCGCCAGCAGTGCTTTTTACTACTATGGCTACACCTTC. It specifies CASSAFYYYGYTF.

J is TRBJ2-1 and V is TRBV29-1, with 9 bases identical to TRBD2. The germline V gene has CDR1 SQVTM and CDR2 ANQGSEA. Trimming cost V 7 bases and J 4 bases; bases outside gene matches: 11. This CDR3 has 15 residues. Here the CDR3 DNA reads TGCAGCGCTGATCCCCTAGCGGGGACGTACAATGAGCAGTTCTTC. Encoded protein: CSADPLAGTYNEQFF.

This clonotype has more than one count but fewer than ten. The chain combines TRBV2 with TRBJ2-2; D is perhaps TRBD1 or TRBD2 (5 bases each). Trimming pared 8 bases from V and 1 base from J, leaving 17 bases between. Germline V gene sequence: CDR1 SNHLY, CDR2 FYNNEI. The CDR3 runs to 16 residues. The CDR3, as DNA: TGTGCCAGCTTGGGACCTCCGTTCTTGAACACCGGGGAGCTGTTTTTT. Translated: CASLGPPFLNTGELFF.